This section outlines one TCR beta chain sequence together with its context. V lost 8 bases and J 7 bases, leaving 12 bases between the germline ends. Per the germline V gene, CDR1 is LNHDA and CDR2 is SQIVND (reference sequence). The CDR3 is made up of 12 amino acids. The data derive from a study of T cell responses to AZD1222 COVID-19 vaccine. Clones were read by immunoSEQ multiplex PCR, and TCRdb kept only the in-frame ones, dropping some. The sample has some 180,000 clones, approximately 92% seen once; the top ten hold under 1.1%. The rearrangement links TRBV19 to TRBJ1-5; TRBD1 is a possible D gene (6 bases). This specimen was peripheral blood, taken 28 days after the second dose of the MenACWY control vaccine. This receptor was identified in an adult who received the MenACWY meningococcal vaccine as a control. The CDR3 region has the DNA TGTGCCAGTGGGGGCCCACACCAGCCCCAGCATTTT. It specifies CASGGPHQPQHF.